This T cell receptor (beta chain) was recovered during a study of control samples from healthy donors and cancer patients. Clones were read by immunoSEQ multiplex PCR, and TCRdb kept only the in-frame ones, dropping some. The repertoire includes about 180,000 clones, 90% of them detected once, and 1.4% sits in the top ten. Per the germline V gene, CDR1 is SGHVS and CDR2 is FQNEAQ. The CDR3 totals 16 residues. V lost 5 bases to trimming and J lost 4 bases; unmatched junction nucleotides: 4. This clone turned up a few times. This receptor was obtained from a woman between 50 and 59 years old in good health. The V gene is TRBV7-8, the J gene TRBJ2-3; 15 bases fit TRBD2. The sample was blood. In nucleotides, the CDR3 is TGTGCCAGCAGCCCTCGGACTAGCGGGGGGGCAGATACGCAGTATTTT. Protein: CASSPRTSGGADTQYF.